Here is one TCR beta chain with its context. TCRdb's copy holds only in-frame clones and misses some; the assay was immunoSEQ multiplex PCR. The sample holds 100,000 to 150,000 clones, 90% seen once. The CDR3 has 14 amino acids. Trimming took off 6 bases at V and 0 bases at J, with 11 bases between the two ends. CDR1 and CDR2 from the germline V gene are MNHEY and SVGAGI. This entry comes from a study of T cell responses to AZD1222 COVID-19 vaccine. Sequencing used peripheral blood, obtained on day 0 of MenACWY control vaccination. The TCR originated in an adult in good health. V usage is TRBV6-5 and J usage is TRBJ1-1, with a tentative D call TRBD1 (6 bases). The CDR3 protein is CASRRDIMNTEAFF. The CDR3 DNA sequence: TGTGCCAGCAGAAGGGACATCATGAACACTGAAGCTTTCTTT.